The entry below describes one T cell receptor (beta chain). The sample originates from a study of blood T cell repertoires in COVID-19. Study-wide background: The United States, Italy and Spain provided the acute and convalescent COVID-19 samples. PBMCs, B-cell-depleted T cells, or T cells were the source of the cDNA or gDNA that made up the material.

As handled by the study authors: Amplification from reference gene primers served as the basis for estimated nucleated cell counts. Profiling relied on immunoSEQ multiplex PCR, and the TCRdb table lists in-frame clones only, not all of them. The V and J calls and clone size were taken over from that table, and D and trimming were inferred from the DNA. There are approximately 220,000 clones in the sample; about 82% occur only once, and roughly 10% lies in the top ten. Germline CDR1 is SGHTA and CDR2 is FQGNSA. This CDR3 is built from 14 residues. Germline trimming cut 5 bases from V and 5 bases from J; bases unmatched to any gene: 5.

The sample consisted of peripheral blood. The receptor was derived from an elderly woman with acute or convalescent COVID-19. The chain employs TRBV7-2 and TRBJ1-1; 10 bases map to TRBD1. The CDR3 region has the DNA TGTGCCAGCAGCGAGGGACAGGGGACGACTGAAGCTTTCTTT. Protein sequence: CASSEGQGTTEAFF.